This record looks at one T cell receptor (beta chain) sequence and its context. The antigen is undetermined. This sample was included in a study of T cell responses to AZD1222 COVID-19 vaccine. Overall study findings and caveats: Donors, mostly white British, included more females; clonal diversity was possibly underestimated. All repertoire sampling was performed exclusively after the peak T cell response. Two AZD1222 administrations were followed by greater Spike-specific TCR breadth and depth.

Germline V lookup: CDR1 SGHNT, CDR2 YYREEE (reference sequence). V lost 4 bases to trimming and J lost 7 bases; unmatched junction nucleotides: 4. There are 14 residues in the CDR3. Generated by immunoSEQ multiplex PCR, the TCRdb table keeps only in-frame clones and is missing some. The data show roughly 150,000 clones, roughly 87% seen once. The sequencing used peripheral blood, collected 28 days after the second AZD1222 dose. The sequence came from an adult who received the AZD1222 COVID-19 vaccine. The chain links TRBV5-4 to TRBJ1-6, with TRBD1 identical over 8 bases. CDR3 loop: CASSIRDRNSPLHF. In nucleotides, the CDR3 is TGTGCCAGCAGCATCCGGGACAGGAATTCACCCCTCCACTTT.